Following are 30 T cell receptor beta chains from one sample sequenced in a study of blood T cells in healthy people across ages. Sample-barcoded 5' priming and a J-beta primer mix drove a second PCR of roughly 7 to 11 cycles. MiXCR was run by TCRdb on the 5' RACE reads, yielding one entry per CDR3 protein. The table lists more than 1,000,000 distinct CDR3 sequences, 20% to 25% of them singletons, with 0.75% in the top ten. The same specimen was also included in a second study, on T cells of mothers and their children.

The sequenced sample consisted of blood. The receptors originated from a girl aged 2 to 10 in good health.

This clonotype was found a few times. The chain carries TRBV20-1 and TRBJ2-1; D tentatively fits TRBD1 or TRBD2 (5 bases each). Gene TRBJ2-5 matches the end of the DNA better, so the J call may be wrong. The V gene's germline CDR1 is DFQATT and CDR2 SNEGSKA (reference sequence). The CDR3 contains 13 residues. In DNA form, the CDR3 reads TGCAGTGCCTTAGGGACCCTTCAAGAGACCCAGTACTTC. Protein: CSALGTLQETQYF.

The chain employs TRBV20-1 and TRBJ2-3, with TRBD2 identical over 8 bases. The CDR3 sequence is 17 residues long. Trimming cost V 0 bases and J 2 bases; bases outside gene matches: 10. The V gene's germline CDR1 is DFQATT and CDR2 SNEGSKA (reference sequence). CDR3 DNA: TGCAGTGCTAGAGAACTGCGTACTAGCGGTTACACAGATACGCAGTATTTT. Translated: CSARELRTSGYTDTQYF.

CDR3 bases: TGTGCCAGCAGCTTTCACCCAGATACGCAGTATTTT. Amino acids: CASSFHPDTQYF. This chain joins TRBV11-2 and TRBJ2-3; no reliable D call. There are 12 residues in the CDR3. The germline gives CDR1 SGHAT, CDR2 FQNNGV. The germline V and J ends were trimmed by 3 bases and 4 bases, with 5 bases remaining between them.

This clonotype has ten or more counts. The V and J genes are TRBV7-2 and TRBJ2-1; 7 bases align to TRBD1. Trimming removed 3 bases from V and 7 bases from J; junction bases left unmatched: 9. From germline, CDR1 is SGHTA and CDR2 FQGNSA. The CDR3 length is 15 residues. The DNA for the CDR3 is TGTGCCAGCAGCTTGACAGGGAACTTCGTGAATGAGCAGTTCTTC. Translated: CASSLTGNFVNEQFF.

This clonotype was observed a handful of times. This chain uses TRBV19 with TRBJ1-4, with D perhaps TRBD1 (5 bases). This CDR3 region has 16 residues. Germline CDR1 reads LNHDA; CDR2 reads SQIVND (reference sequence). V lost 5 bases and J lost 6, with 19 bases in between. CDR3 coding DNA: TGTGCCAGTAGTTGGAACAGGATCACTGGGGATGAAAAACTGTTTTTT. This sequence encodes CASSWNRITGDEKLFF.

This chain uses TRBV20-1 with TRBJ2-1; the D gene is possibly TRBD1 (5 bases). Trimming took off 4 bases at V and 3 bases at J, with 10 bases between the two ends. CDR1 is DFQATT and CDR2 is SNEGSKA in the germline V gene (reference sequence). This CDR3 contains 13 residues. The CDR3 DNA follows: TGCAGTGCTAAGATTACAGGCTACAATGAGCAGTTCTTC. This encodes CSAKITGYNEQFF.

This clonotype has a handful of counts. V is TRBV29-1 and J is TRBJ2-2; D is ambiguous. CDR3 size: 13 residues. The ends were cut back, 4 bases at V and 7 bases at J, with 13 bases in the middle. Looked up from germline, CDR1 is SQVTM and CDR2 is ANQGSEA. The CDR3 DNA reads as TGCAGCGTTGTAGGGCTCCGCGGCGGGGAGCTGTTTTTT. This encodes CSVVGLRGGELFF.

This CDR3 is CASSLSGQGAVGAKNIQYF. The CDR3 DNA reads as TGTGCCAGCAGTTTATCGGGACAGGGGGCCGTGGGAGCCAAAAACATTCAGTACTTC. The rearrangement links TRBV27 to TRBJ2-4; 12 bases are shared with TRBD1. This CDR3 contains 19 residues. From germline, CDR1 is MNHEY and CDR2 SMNVEV (reference sequence). V shed 0 bases and J 0 bases; nucleotides not matched to a gene: 6.

The rearrangement joins TRBV18 to TRBJ2-5; D call uncertain. V lost 2 bases and J lost 5, with 15 bases in between. In germline, CDR1 is KGHSH, CDR2 LQKENI. The CDR3 contains 15 residues. The CDR3 region is CASSPETAVGETQYF. The CDR3, as DNA: TGTGCCAGCTCACCAGAGACTGCCGTTGGGGAGACCCAGTACTTC.

The chain links TRBV25-1 to TRBJ2-1, with unresolved D. The CDR3 spans 14 residues. Germline V gene sequence: CDR1 MGHDK, CDR2 SYGVNS. Trimming took 0 bases from V and 8 from J, leaving 11 bases between them. The CDR3 reads CASSEYELGDEQFF. In DNA form, the CDR3 reads TGTGCCAGCAGTGAATACGAGCTCGGTGATGAGCAGTTCTTC.

This rearrangement joins TRBV5-1 to TRBJ2-5; TRBD2 matches at 9 bases. The V gene's germline CDR1 is SGHRS and CDR2 YFSETQ. V lost 0 bases to trimming and J lost 3 bases; unmatched junction nucleotides: 3. The CDR3 totals 15 residues. CDR3 in amino acids: CASSLDIAGEETQYF. In nucleotides, the CDR3 is TGCGCCAGCAGCTTGGACATAGCGGGGGAAGAGACCCAGTACTTC.

The rearrangement joins TRBV12-3 or TRBV12-4 to TRBJ2-7, with D maybe TRBD2 (5 bases). CDR3 length: 13 residues. V was pared by 4 bases and J by 7 bases, with 14 bases between. Here the CDR3 DNA reads TGTGCCAGCAGTTCTGGACGGCCGGGGGAGCAGTACTTC. Its protein product is CASSSGRPGEQYF.

The sample holds a few counts of this clonotype. This chain connects TRBV15 to TRBJ2-2; TRBD2 aligns across 11 bases. CDR3 length: 17 amino acids. Germline CDR1 LNHNV, CDR2 YYDKDF (reference sequence). V lost 0 bases, J lost 7 bases, and 7 bases stayed unmatched. The CDR3 DNA is TGTGCCACCAGCAGAGATACTAGCGGGGGACCAAACGGGGAGCTGTTTTTT. Its translation: CATSRDTSGGPNGELFF.

In the case of this clonotype: The junction departs from the called germline gene at one end, perhaps through a read error. The chain couples TRBV3-1 to TRBJ2-7; D is perhaps TRBD2 (5 bases). CDR1 and CDR2 from the germline V gene are LGHDT and YNNKEL (reference sequence). The CDR3 runs to 15 residues. CDR3 in amino acids: CASIQDNGVVYEQYF. The CDR3 nucleotides are TGTGCCAGCATCCAAGATAACGGGGTGGTTTACGAGCAGTACTTC.

In this sample, this clonotype turned up a few times. The chain joins TRBV7-2 to TRBJ1-1, with D uncertain. The CDR3 is 11 residues long. The germline V gene has CDR1 SGHTA and CDR2 FQGNSA. V was clipped by 6 bases and J by 10 bases, with 12 bases between them. The CDR3 is CASSYSEGAFF. CDR3 DNA sequence: TGTGCCAGCAGTTACTCAGAGGGAGCTTTCTTT. Based on the CDR3 plus reference TRBV7-2 and TRBJ1-1, the full variable domain is GAGVSQSPSNKVTEKGKDVELRCDPISGHTALYWYRQSLGQGLEFLIYFQGNSAPDKSGLPSDRFSAERTGGSVSTLTIQRTQQEDSAVYLCASSYSEGAFFGQGTRLTVV.

The chain has TRBV28 and TRBJ2-5, with 7 nucleotides matching TRBD1. The CDR3 contains 15 residues. Unmatched junction bases numbered 13, after V lost 5 bases and J lost 7 bases. CDR1 is MDHEN, CDR2 SYDVKM, per germline. The CDR3 DNA is TGTGCCAGCAGTCTACTCGGGACAGCGGAAGGGACCCAGTACTTC. It specifies CASSLLGTAEGTQYF.

There are a few counts of this clonotype. The rearrangement uses TRBV6-5 and TRBJ2-1; D tentatively reads TRBD1 or TRBD2 (5 bases each). Per the germline V gene, CDR1 is MNHEY and CDR2 is SVGAGI. This CDR3 has 15 residues. Deletions cut 5 bases from V and 2 bases from J, with 13 bases between. The CDR3 DNA is TGTGCCAGCAGTCCTCGGGGCAGTGCCTACAATGAGCAGTTCTTC. It translates to CASSPRGSAYNEQFF.

This clonotype was picked up a small number of times. The V and J genes are TRBV20-1 and TRBJ2-7; no definite D call. This CDR3 has 14 residues. V was shortened by 6 bases and J by 0 bases, with 15 bases between the two germline ends. Germline V gives CDR1 DFQATT, CDR2 SNEGSKA (reference sequence). The CDR3 DNA follows: TGCAGTGCACCGAACTCCAGGAGCTCCTACGAGCAGTACTTC. Protein sequence: CSAPNSRSSYEQYF.

This clonotype was recorded many times. An end of the junction differs from the germline gene, which may be a read error. This sequence joins TRBV5-1 and TRBJ2-5; D gene uncertain. Germline lookup yields CDR1 SGHRS and CDR2 YFSETQ. This CDR3 is 14 amino acids long. The CDR3 nucleotides are TGTGCCAGCAGCTTAGAAGCGTACCAAGAGACCCAGTACTTC. It specifies CASSLEAYQETQYF.

The chain combines TRBV20-1 with TRBJ2-3; tentatively, D is TRBD1 (5 bases). Deletions cut 1 base from V and 3 bases from J, with 17 bases between. The CDR3 is 16 amino acids. Looked up from germline, CDR1 is DFQATT and CDR2 is SNEGSKA (reference sequence). CDR3 DNA: TGCAGTGCTAGAGGTTCTTCAGGGAAAGCGACAGATACGCAGTATTTT. This codes for CSARGSSGKATDTQYF.

This clonotype occurred a few times. The chain couples TRBV20-1 to TRBJ2-3; possible D gene TRBD1, 6 bases. There are 14 residues in the CDR3. V lost 5 bases, J lost 8 bases, and 20 bases lay in between. Germline CDR1 DFQATT, CDR2 SNEGSKA (reference sequence). The CDR3 bases are TGCAGTGCTGGTAGACAGGTCGACCCGGCTACGCAGTATTTT. This codes for CSAGRQVDPATQYF.

The chain has TRBV29-1 and TRBJ2-7; TRBD1 matches at 11 bases. With 7 bases clipped from V and 6 bases from J, the junction kept 11 bases outside the gene matches. Germline CDR1 and CDR2: SQVTM and ANQGSEA. This CDR3 spans 14 amino acids. CDR3 amino acids: CSAVPGTGGFEQYF. CDR3 nucleotides: TGCAGCGCCGTGCCCGGGACAGGGGGATTCGAGCAGTACTTC.

The genes are TRBV9 and TRBJ1-4, with TRBD1 as a possible D gene (6 bases). The CDR3 covers 16 residues. Germline assignment: CDR1 SGDLS and CDR2 YYNGEE. Trimming took off 3 bases at V and 5 bases at J, with 17 bases between the two ends. CDR3 residues: CASSGPTEGVNEKLFF. The DNA of the CDR3 is TGTGCCAGCAGCGGACCGACTGAGGGGGTGAATGAAAAACTGTTTTTT.

The rearrangement links TRBV27 to TRBJ1-4; no definite D call. This CDR3 region has 16 residues. Trimming left V 2 bases short and J 0 bases short, with 10 bases between. Germline V gene data show CDR1 as MNHEY and CDR2 as SMNVEV (reference sequence). The CDR3 nucleotides are TGTGCCAGCAGTTTAGAACCCCTTGCAACTAATGAAAAACTGTTTTTT. It is translated as CASSLEPLATNEKLFF.

A few counts support this clonotype. The CDR3 here is CATRSFGQSQETQYF. CDR3 in DNA: TGTGCCACCCGATCCTTTGGACAGAGCCAAGAGACCCAGTACTTC. The rearrangement links TRBV28 to TRBJ2-5, with a tentative D call TRBD1 (6 bases). The germline V and J ends were trimmed by 10 bases and 1 base, with 19 bases remaining between them. CDR3 length equals 15 residues. Germline V lookup: CDR1 MDHEN, CDR2 SYDVKM.

In this sample, this clonotype turned up a few times. CDR3 in DNA: TGTGCCAGCAGCTTTGGTGGGGGAGGGGATACGCAGTATTTT. Translated, it gives CASSFGGGGDTQYF. V usage is TRBV7-3 and J usage is TRBJ2-3, with 7 positions matching TRBD2. CDR3 length: 14 amino acids. The ends lost 3 bases at V and 6 bases at J; junction bases unmatched: 6. In germline, CDR1 is SGHTA, CDR2 FQGTGA.

This clonotype was counted between two and nine times. This chain links TRBV7-2 with TRBJ2-7; D remains ambiguous. Trimming removed 1 base from V and 3 bases from J, with 10 bases in between. CDR3 length: 14 residues. CDR1 is SGHTA and CDR2 is FQGNSA in the germline V gene. The CDR3 sequence: CASSLDVVIYEQYF. CDR3 sequence (DNA): TGTGCCAGCAGCTTAGACGTGGTCATCTACGAGCAGTACTTC.

This clonotype was observed a few times. The chain uses TRBV3-1 and TRBJ1-6; D ambiguous. Germline loops: CDR1 LGHDT, CDR2 YNNKEL (reference sequence). The V and J ends lost 2 bases and 7 bases respectively, with 6 bases between them. CDR3 size: 13 residues. The CDR3 region has the DNA TGTGCCAGCAGCCAACTTCCCAATTCACCCCTCCACTTT. Translation gives CASSQLPNSPLHF.

This clonotype was counted only a few times. The rearrangement links TRBV29-1 to TRBJ2-1; 13 bases are a match to TRBD2. The better agreement between TRBJ2-5 and the DNA end casts doubt on the J call. Germline CDR1 is SQVTM and CDR2 is ANQGSEA. The CDR3 loop spans 14 amino acids. CDR3 sequence (DNA): TGCAGCGTTTCGGGACTAGCGGGGTGGGAGACCCAGTACTTC. Encoded protein: CSVSGLAGWETQYF.

The rearrangement uses TRBV2 and TRBJ2-5; the D is unclear. The J call may be mistaken, given a closer DNA end match to TRBJ2-1. Germline CDR1 reads SNHLY; CDR2 reads FYNNEI. The CDR3 covers 12 residues. CDR3 amino acids: CASSPTTDLQFF. For the CDR3, the DNA is TGTGCCAGCAGCCCCACTACAGATTTACAGTTCTTC.